This T cell receptor beta chain stems from a study of blood T cell repertoires in COVID-19. Study-wide context: Both acute and convalescent COVID-19 samples were obtained from the United States, Italy and Spain.

Clones were sequenced by immunoSEQ multiplex PCR, and TCRdb holds only the in-frame ones, with some missing. The data show 65,000 to 100,000 clones, around 89% seen once. CDR3 length equals 11 residues. V lost 0 bases and J lost 4, with 3 bases in between. Per the germline V gene, CDR1 is DFQATT and CDR2 is SNEGSKA (reference sequence). The receptor was isolated from a man aged 45-65 years with acute or convalescent COVID-19. The chain couples TRBV20-1 to TRBJ1-2; D uncertain. Material: peripheral blood. The CDR3 DNA is TGCAGTGCTAGAGACTTCTATGGCTACACCTTC. This translates into CSARDFYGYTF.